A selection of T cell receptor beta chains follows, all from one sample in a study of memory CD4+ T cells and cytomegalovirus serostatus. Assay: immunoSEQ multiplex PCR; the TCRdb copy retains only in-frame clones and omits some. The table has around 57,000 clones, around three quarters seen once. Sequenced input: memory CD4+ T cells from blood. The receptor set was obtained from an adult in good health and CMV-seronegative. Some clones in this sample may be carry-over from other donors' samples. The CDR3 runs from the conserved cysteine through the conserved F or W. The order of the fields is J gene, clone size, V gene, D gene, CDR3 protein, CDR3 DNA. A D gene is named only where the DNA matches it firmly. Not every row has a clone size; where given, it reads once, few, many or a size class.

j_gene: TRBJ1-4; abundance: .; v_gene: TRBV10-3; d_gene: TRBD1; CDR3aa: CAIQGTRGEKLFF; CDR3nt: TGTGCCATACAGGGGACCCGGGGCGAAAAACTGTTTTTT
j_gene: TRBJ1-5; abundance: .; v_gene: TRBV11-2; d_gene: .; CDR3aa: CASSPASNQPQHF; CDR3nt: TGTGCCAGCAGCCCGGCTAGCAATCAGCCCCAGCATTTT
j_gene: TRBJ2-1; abundance: once; v_gene: TRBV7-9; d_gene: TRBD2; CDR3aa: CASSLTSGTAWAEQFF; CDR3nt: TGTGCCAGCAGCTTAACTAGCGGGACGGCGTGGGCTGAGCAGTTCTTC
j_gene: TRBJ1-4; abundance: .; v_gene: TRBV30; d_gene: .; CDR3aa: CAWSSGTRGEKLFF; CDR3nt: TGTGCCTGGAGTTCGGGCACGAGGGGTGAAAAACTGTTTTTT
j_gene: TRBJ1-2; abundance: .; v_gene: TRBV29-1; d_gene: .; CDR3aa: CSVEIGPQSYGYTF; CDR3nt: TGCAGCGTTGAAATCGGGCCCCAATCCTATGGCTACACCTTC
j_gene: TRBJ1-4; abundance: .; v_gene: TRBV7-9; d_gene: .; CDR3aa: CASSLYGANEKLFF; CDR3nt: TGTGCCAGCAGCTTATACGGGGCTAATGAAAAACTGTTTTTT
j_gene: TRBJ2-4; abundance: .; v_gene: TRBV19; d_gene: TRBD2; CDR3aa: CASSPGLAYKNIQYF; CDR3nt: TGTGCCAGTAGTCCGGGACTAGCGTACAAAAACATTCAGTACTTC
j_gene: TRBJ2-3; abundance: .; v_gene: TRBV10-3; d_gene: .; CDR3aa: CAISVAAGRDTQYF; CDR3nt: TGTGCCATCAGTGTAGCAGCGGGTAGAGATACGCAGTATTTT
j_gene: TRBJ2-2; abundance: .; v_gene: TRBV5-1; d_gene: .; CDR3aa: CASSLGPGSPGELFF; CDR3nt: TGCGCCAGCAGCTTGGGTCCAGGGTCTCCCGGGGAGCTGTTTTTT
j_gene: TRBJ1-1; abundance: many; v_gene: TRBV25-1; d_gene: .; CDR3aa: CASSEPGRGNTEAFF; CDR3nt: TGTGCCAGCAGTGAACCGGGCAGGGGAAACACTGAAGCTTTCTTT
j_gene: TRBJ1-4; abundance: .; v_gene: TRBV4-1; d_gene: .; CDR3aa: CASSQRPVEKLFF; CDR3nt: TGCGCCAGCAGCCAGAGGCCCGTGGAAAAACTGTTTTTT
j_gene: TRBJ1-1; abundance: .; v_gene: TRBV18; d_gene: TRBD1; CDR3aa: CASSLTQGISATEAFF; CDR3nt: TGTGCCAGCTCACTTACACAGGGGATTAGCGCCACTGAAGCTTTCTTT
j_gene: TRBJ1-4; abundance: .; v_gene: TRBV7-2; d_gene: .; CDR3aa: CASSFVGGLANEKLFF; CDR3nt: TGTGCCAGCAGCTTTGTCGGGGGTTTGGCTAATGAAAAACTGTTTTTT
j_gene: TRBJ2-3; abundance: .; v_gene: TRBV2; d_gene: TRBD2; CDR3aa: CASTPLQRGSTDTQYF; CDR3nt: TGTGCCAGCACCCCTCTCCAGCGGGGGAGCACAGATACGCAGTATTTT
j_gene: TRBJ2-7; abundance: .; v_gene: TRBV30; d_gene: .; CDR3aa: CAWRHKGLGEQYF; CDR3nt: TGTGCCTGGAGACATAAGGGTCTGGGCGAGCAGTACTTC
j_gene: TRBJ2-6; abundance: .; v_gene: TRBV14; d_gene: TRBD1; CDR3aa: CASSPRDRGYGLSGANVLTF; CDR3nt: TGTGCCAGCAGCCCTCGGGACAGGGGGTATGGCCTTTCTGGGGCCAACGTCCTGACTTTC
j_gene: TRBJ1-4; abundance: .; v_gene: TRBV7-2; d_gene: .; CDR3aa: CASSPSVGLGNEKLFF; CDR3nt: TGTGCCAGCAGCCCTAGCGTGGGGCTCGGGAATGAAAAACTGTTTTTT
j_gene: TRBJ2-2; abundance: .; v_gene: TRBV5-1; d_gene: .; CDR3aa: CASSLGLYTGELFF; CDR3nt: TGCGCCAGCAGCTTGGGGTTATACACCGGGGAGCTGTTTTTT
j_gene: TRBJ1-1; abundance: .; v_gene: TRBV11-2; d_gene: .; CDR3aa: CASSFDLRMGHEAFF; CDR3nt: TGTGCCAGCAGCTTCGATCTGCGGATGGGGCATGAAGCTTTCTTT
j_gene: TRBJ2-2; abundance: .; v_gene: TRBV2; d_gene: TRBD2; CDR3aa: CASRTSGRNTGELFF; CDR3nt: TGTGCCAGTCGGACTAGCGGGAGGAACACCGGGGAGCTGTTTTTT
j_gene: TRBJ2-7; abundance: .; v_gene: TRBV6-1; d_gene: TRBD1; CDR3aa: CASSLTGTGSYEQYF; CDR3nt: TGTGCCAGCAGTCTTACCGGGACAGGGTCCTACGAGCAGTACTTC
j_gene: TRBJ1-6; abundance: .; v_gene: TRBV6-1; d_gene: .; CDR3aa: CASSENQAGYSSYNSPLHF; CDR3nt: TGTGCCAGCAGTGAAAACCAGGCAGGTTACAGCTCCTATAATTCACCCCTCCACTTT
j_gene: TRBJ1-1; abundance: few; v_gene: TRBV20-1; d_gene: .; CDR3aa: CSAKMNTEAFF; CDR3nt: TGCAGTGCCAAGATGAACACTGAAGCTTTCTTT
j_gene: TRBJ1-3; abundance: few; v_gene: TRBV19; d_gene: TRBD1; CDR3aa: CASSIAAHRGAGNTIYF; CDR3nt: TGTGCCAGTAGTATAGCGGCCCACAGGGGTGCTGGAAACACCATATATTTT
j_gene: TRBJ2-1; abundance: .; v_gene: TRBV4-3; d_gene: TRBD2; CDR3aa: CASSQDRWGLAGGDEQFF; CDR3nt: TGCGCCAGCAGCCAAGATCGGTGGGGACTAGCGGGAGGAGATGAGCAGTTCTTC
j_gene: TRBJ1-5; abundance: .; v_gene: TRBV15; d_gene: .; CDR3aa: CATSRDRGGYNQPQHF; CDR3nt: TGTGCCACCAGCAGAGATAGAGGGGGGTACAATCAGCCCCAGCATTTT
j_gene: TRBJ2-6; abundance: .; v_gene: TRBV4-1; d_gene: .; CDR3aa: CASSRYGGGSGANVLTF; CDR3nt: TGCGCCAGCAGCCGCTACGGAGGTGGCTCTGGGGCCAACGTCCTGACTTTC
j_gene: TRBJ1-6; abundance: .; v_gene: TRBV4-3; d_gene: .; CDR3aa: CASSQDRYSYNSPLHF; CDR3nt: TGCGCCAGCAGCCAAGACCGTTACTCCTATAATTCACCCCTCCACTTT
j_gene: TRBJ2-7; abundance: .; v_gene: TRBV28; d_gene: .; CDR3aa: CASSSSASPPGEQYF; CDR3nt: TGTGCCAGCAGTTCCTCTGCCTCCCCGCCGGGAGAGCAGTACTTC